The clone carrying this T cell receptor (beta chain) was seen repeatedly, ten times or more. What it binds is not known. These data come from a study of identical twins. The study's findings and limits: With beta out-of-frame sequences, excess sharing by twins was weaker. Conclusions were based on cross-sectional statistical analysis, without following the same donors. When twins shared out-of-frame alpha sequences, those sequences had excess low generation probability.

TCRdb recomputed calls from the 5' RACE reads with MiXCR, one row per CDR3 protein. Of roughly 480,000 distinct CDR3 sequences in the sample, more than 20% were seen once. CDR3 size: 13 residues. Trimming removed 4 bases from V and 2 bases from J, with 8 bases in between. This sample also appeared in a second study, on T cells expressing NK-cell markers. That investigation notes: Seven of the eight sequenced donors were classified as HCMV-seropositive, and one was classified as seronegative.

This rearrangement joins TRBV12-3 or TRBV12-4 to TRBJ2-5; weak D call: TRBD2 (6 bases). The sequence was collected from a woman aged 18-30 years in good health. The sequencing sample was made of CD4+ T cells sorted from blood. Here the CDR3 reads CASSSGLQETQYF. The CDR3 DNA follows: TGTGCCAGCAGTTCGGGACTGCAAGAGACCCAGTACTTC.